Given below is one T cell receptor (beta chain) in context. Its antigen is not known. Other DNA sequences in this specimen translate into the identical CDR3. Specified treatment: over 15 received Ad26.COV2.S at low or high dose, single or two shots; a few received placebo; per-sample allocation not given. The samples were gathered on day 63 after the first injection of vaccine or placebo. With 1 base clipped from V and 5 bases from J, the junction kept 2 bases outside the gene matches. The CDR3 has 14 residues. CDR1 and CDR2 (germline): MNHNS, SASEGT. The data are from a study of Ad26.COV2.S vaccination and SARS-CoV-2 variants. Across the study: Donor joined the COV1001 Ad26.COV2.S trial arm. Ad26.COV2.S was injected intramuscularly once or twice, 56 days apart. Study outcomes and limitations: Breadth and depth estimates from TCRs may understate total T cell responses. Higher spike-specific TCR breadth was found in vaccine recipients than in placebo recipients.

The repertoire was sequenced with immunoSEQ multiplex PCR; TCRdb's copy has only in-frame clones and lacks some. The sample contains about 390,000 clones, roughly nine tenths of which appear only once. Material: peripheral blood, obtained in a trial of Ad26.COV2.S vaccine versus placebo. This sequence was found in a person between 18 and 60 years old who received the Ad26.COV2.S COVID-19 vaccine or a placebo. This chain connects TRBV6-1 to TRBJ1-1; 9 positions match TRBD1. In DNA form, the CDR3 reads TGTGCCAGCAGTGAAGTCGACAGGGGGACTGAAGCTTTCTTT. Translation gives CASSEVDRGTEAFF.